This T cell receptor (beta chain) stems from a study of control samples from healthy donors and cancer patients. This clone was recorded once. Sequencing used immunoSEQ multiplex PCR; TCRdb keeps in-frame clones, though not all of them. This table has about 44,000 clones, approximately 87% appearing once. The CDR3 has 11 amino acids. V is TRBV21-1 and J is TRBJ2-2; TRBD2, the D gene given by the table, was not confirmed from the DNA. TRBV21-1 is a documented pseudogene. The receptor was isolated from a woman in her sixties with lung cancer. Material: PBMCs. CDR3 nucleotides: TGTGCCTGTTGGAGTACCGGGGAGCTGTTTTTT. Protein: CACWSTGELFF.